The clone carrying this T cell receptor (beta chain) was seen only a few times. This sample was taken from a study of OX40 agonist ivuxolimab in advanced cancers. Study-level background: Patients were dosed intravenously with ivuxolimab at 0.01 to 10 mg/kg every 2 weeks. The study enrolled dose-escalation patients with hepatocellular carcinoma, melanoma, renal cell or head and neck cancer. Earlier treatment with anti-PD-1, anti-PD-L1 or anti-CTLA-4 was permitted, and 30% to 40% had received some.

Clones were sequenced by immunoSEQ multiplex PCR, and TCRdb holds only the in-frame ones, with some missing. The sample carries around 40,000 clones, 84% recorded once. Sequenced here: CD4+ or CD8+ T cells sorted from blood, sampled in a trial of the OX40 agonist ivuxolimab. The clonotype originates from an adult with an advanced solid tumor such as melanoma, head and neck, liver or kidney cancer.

CDR3 sequence: CASSAPGQGAYEQYF. For the CDR3, the DNA is TGTGCCAGCAGCGCCCCGGGACAGGGGGCCTACGAGCAGTACTTC. The rearrangement links TRBV14 to TRBJ2-7; 11 bases match TRBD1. V shed 5 bases and J 2 bases; nucleotides not matched to a gene: 5. The CDR3 extends over 15 amino acids. Germline V gene sequence: CDR1 SGHDN, CDR2 FVKESK.